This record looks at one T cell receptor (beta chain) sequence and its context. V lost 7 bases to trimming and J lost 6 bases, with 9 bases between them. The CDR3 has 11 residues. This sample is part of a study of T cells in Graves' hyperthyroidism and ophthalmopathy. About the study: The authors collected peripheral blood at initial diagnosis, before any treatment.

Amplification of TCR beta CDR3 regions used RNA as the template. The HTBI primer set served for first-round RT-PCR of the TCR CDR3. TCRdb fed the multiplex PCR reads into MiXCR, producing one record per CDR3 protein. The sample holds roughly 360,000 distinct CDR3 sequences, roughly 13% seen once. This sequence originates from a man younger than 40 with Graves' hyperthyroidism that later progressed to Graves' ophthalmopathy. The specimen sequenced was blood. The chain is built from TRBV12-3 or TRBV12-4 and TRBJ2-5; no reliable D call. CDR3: CASMREQTQYF. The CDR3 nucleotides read TGTGCCAGCATGCGCGAACAGACCCAGTACTTC.